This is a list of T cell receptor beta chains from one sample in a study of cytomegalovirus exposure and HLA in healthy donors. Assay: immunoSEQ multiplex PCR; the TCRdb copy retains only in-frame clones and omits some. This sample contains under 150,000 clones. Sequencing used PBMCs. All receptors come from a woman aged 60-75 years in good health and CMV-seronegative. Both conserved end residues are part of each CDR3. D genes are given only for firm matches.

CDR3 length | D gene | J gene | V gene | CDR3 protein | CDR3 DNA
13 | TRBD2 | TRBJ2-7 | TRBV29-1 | CSVYRGGVHEQYF | TGCAGCGTTTACCGGGGGGGTGTGCACGAGCAGTACTTC
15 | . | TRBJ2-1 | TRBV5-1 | CASSLVGGIENEQFF | TGCGCCAGCAGCTTGGTCGGAGGAATAGAAAATGAGCAGTTCTTC
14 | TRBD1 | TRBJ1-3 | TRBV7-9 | CASRTGASGNTIYF | TGTGCCAGCAGGACAGGGGCCTCCGGAAACACCATATATTTT
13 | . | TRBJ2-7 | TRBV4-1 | CASSQVVRDEQYF | TGCGCCAGCAGCCAAGTCGTGAGGGACGAGCAGTACTTC
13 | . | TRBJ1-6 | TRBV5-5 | CASSESRGSPLHF | TGTGCCAGCAGCGAGTCTCGGGGTTCACCCCTCCACTTT
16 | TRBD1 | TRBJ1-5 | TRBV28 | CASSLSGDRVNQPQHF | TGTGCCAGCAGTTTATCGGGGGACAGGGTCAATCAGCCCCAGCATTTT
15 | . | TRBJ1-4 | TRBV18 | CASSPPGKATEKLFF | TGTGCCAGCTCACCACCCGGGAAAGCTACGGAAAAACTGTTTTTT
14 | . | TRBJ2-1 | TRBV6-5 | CASSYSWLDNEQFF | TGTGCCAGCAGTTACTCATGGCTAGACAATGAGCAGTTCTTC
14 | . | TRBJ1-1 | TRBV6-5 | CASSYVRMNTEAFF | TGTGCCAGCAGTTACGTGAGGATGAACACTGAAGCTTTCTTT
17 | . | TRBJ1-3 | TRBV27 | CASSRPQEGVNGNTIYF | TGTGCCAGCAGTCGCCCTCAAGAGGGGGTAAATGGAAACACCATATATTTT
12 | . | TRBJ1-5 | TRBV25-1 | CASRQGNQPQHF | TGTGCCAGCCGACAGGGCAATCAGCCCCAGCATTTT
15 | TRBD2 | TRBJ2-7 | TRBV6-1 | CASSASRGRAYEQYF | TGTGCCAGCAGTGCCTCTCGCGGGAGGGCATACGAGCAGTACTTC
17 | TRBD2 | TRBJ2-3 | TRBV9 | CASSALGLADFTDTQYF | TGTGCCAGCAGCGCATTGGGTCTAGCGGACTTCACAGATACGCAGTATTTT
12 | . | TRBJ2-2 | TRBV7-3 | CASSSQGTELFF | TGTGCCAGCAGCTCCCAGGGAACGGAGCTGTTTTTT
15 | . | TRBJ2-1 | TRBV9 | CASSPQQGPYNEQFF | TGTGCCAGCAGCCCACAACAGGGCCCCTACAATGAGCAGTTCTTC
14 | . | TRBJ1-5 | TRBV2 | CASAGGNSNQPQHF | TGTGCCAGCGCTGGGGGGAATAGCAATCAGCCCCAGCATTTT
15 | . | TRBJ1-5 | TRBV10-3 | CAISQAGGSNQPQHF | TGTGCCATCAGCCAAGCGGGGGGAAGCAATCAGCCCCAGCATTTT
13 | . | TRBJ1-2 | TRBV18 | CASSPPSGFGYTF | TGTGCCAGCTCACCACCGTCAGGGTTTGGCTACACCTTC
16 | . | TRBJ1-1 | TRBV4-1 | CASSQVLQPLNTEAFF | TGCGCCAGCAGCCAAGTTTTACAGCCGTTGAACACTGAAGCTTTCTTT
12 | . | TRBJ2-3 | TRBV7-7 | CASSPGSDTQYF | TGTGCTAGCAGCCCGGGGAGTGATACGCAGTATTTT
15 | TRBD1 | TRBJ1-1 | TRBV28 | CASSSPGTGLTEAFF | TGTGCCAGCAGTTCCCCCGGGACAGGACTCACTGAAGCTTTCTTT
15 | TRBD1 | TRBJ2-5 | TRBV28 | CASTFIQGKAETQYF | TGTGCCAGCACCTTTATACAGGGGAAGGCAGAGACCCAGTACTTC
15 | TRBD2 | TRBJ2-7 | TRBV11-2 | CASSSYPGGEVKQYF | TGTGCCAGCAGCTCCTACCCGGGAGGTGAGGTGAAGCAGTACTTC